This is a list of T cell receptor beta chains from one sample in a study of blood T cell repertoires in COVID-19. The method was immunoSEQ multiplex PCR; TCRdb's version includes in-frame clones alone and lacks a portion of them. The table records some 150,000 clones, 88% of them present only once. Sequencing was performed on peripheral blood. Receptors were obtained from a woman aged 55-69 years with acute or convalescent COVID-19. CDR3s include the opening cysteine and the closing phenylalanine or tryptophan. D genes are given only for firm matches. Size tells how often a clone was seen (once, few, many) or the class of an expanded clone, and some rows leave it out.

V: TRBV10-3; J: TRBJ2-7; size: NA; D: NA; CDR3: CAIKEAKYEQYF; DNA: TGTGCCATCAAGGAGGCCAAGTACGAGCAGTACTTC
V: TRBV28; J: TRBJ1-1; size: NA; D: NA; CDR3: CASSLVQSNTEAFF; DNA: TGTGCCAGCAGTTTAGTACAGTCAAACACTGAAGCTTTCTTT
V: TRBV25-1; J: TRBJ1-2; size: once; D: NA; CDR3: CASSDPQGPDGYTF; DNA: TGTGCCAGCAGTGATCCTCAGGGGCCCGACGGCTACACCTTC
V: TRBV18; J: TRBJ1-1; size: NA; D: NA; CDR3: CASSPAGEGTEAFF; DNA: TGTGCCAGCTCACCAGCAGGGGAAGGCACTGAAGCTTTCTTT
V: TRBV6-5; J: TRBJ2-1; size: NA; D: NA; CDR3: CASSYVDRYNEQFF; DNA: TGTGCCAGCAGTTACGTGGACAGATACAATGAGCAGTTCTTC
V: TRBV6-6; J: TRBJ2-7; size: NA; D: TRBD1; CDR3: CASSRPGTGGNEQYF; DNA: TGTGCCAGCAGTCGGCCCGGGACAGGGGGCAACGAGCAGTACTTC
V: TRBV7-9; J: TRBJ2-3; size: once; D: NA; CDR3: CASSFAGLADTQYF; DNA: TGTGCCAGCAGCTTCGCGGGGTTGGCAGATACGCAGTATTTT
V: TRBV7-8; J: TRBJ2-7; size: NA; D: TRBD2; CDR3: CASSSPPSGVDEQYF; DNA: TGTGCCAGCAGCTCCCCCCCTAGCGGGGTCGACGAGCAGTACTTC
V: TRBV7-2; J: TRBJ2-5; size: NA; D: TRBD2; CDR3: CASSFLAGVQETQYF; DNA: TGTGCCAGCAGCTTTTTAGCGGGGGTGCAAGAGACCCAGTACTTC
V: TRBV5-1; J: TRBJ2-7; size: few; D: TRBD2; CDR3: CASSLTSGEAYEQYF; DNA: TGCGCCAGCAGTCTGACTAGCGGGGAAGCATACGAGCAGTACTTC
V: TRBV18; J: TRBJ1-2; size: NA; D: TRBD1; CDR3: CASSRGTGGEGYGYTF; DNA: TGTGCCAGCTCACGTGGGACAGGGGGTGAAGGCTATGGCTACACCTTC
V: TRBV19; J: TRBJ2-2; size: NA; D: NA; CDR3: CASSPPGGGSGELFF; DNA: TGTGCCAGTAGTCCCCCCGGGGGAGGCTCCGGGGAGCTGTTTTTT
V: TRBV28; J: TRBJ1-2; size: NA; D: NA; CDR3: CASGPLRDTQNYGYTF; DNA: TGTGCCAGCGGCCCATTACGGGACACCCAAAACTATGGCTACACCTTC
V: TRBV7-2; J: TRBJ2-3; size: NA; D: TRBD1; CDR3: CASSLGLGSGRGRPDTQYF; DNA: TGTGCCAGCAGCTTAGGATTGGGCTCGGGCAGGGGGCGTCCAGATACGCAGTATTTT
V: TRBV24-1; J: TRBJ1-4; size: NA; D: TRBD1; CDR3: CATSDGTGIGEKLFF; DNA: TGTGCCACCAGTGATGGGACAGGGATAGGTGAAAAACTGTTTTTT
V: TRBV3-1/TRBV3-2; J: TRBJ2-7; size: NA; D: TRBD2; CDR3: CASSPRLAGGLGEQYF; DNA: TGTGCCAGCAGCCCCCGACTAGCGGGGGGGCTAGGGGAGCAGTACTTC
V: TRBV3-1/TRBV3-2; J: TRBJ2-7; size: NA; D: TRBD1; CDR3: CASSFQGAHYEQYF; DNA: TGTGCCAGCAGCTTTCAGGGGGCCCACTACGAGCAGTACTTC